This T cell receptor beta chain was captured by sequencing in a study of immune characterization of retroperitoneal liposarcoma. This clonotype showed up just a few times. TCRdb re-called the PCR reads with MiXCR, one entry per CDR3 protein. Among about 2,200 distinct CDR3 sequences, about 50% were seen once, and the ten largest hold about 50%. Trimming shortened V by 2 bases and J by 0 bases, and 9 bases separated the two germline ends. The CDR3 runs to 15 residues. CDR1 and CDR2 from the germline V gene are SGHTA and FQGNSA. The receptor's source is a female donor with retroperitoneal liposarcoma. The chain recombines TRBV7-2 with TRBJ2-3; D is unresolved. The sample comprised tumor tissue. The CDR3 nucleotides read TGTGCCAGCAGCTTACGAGGAACTAGCACAGATACGCAGTATTTT. It yields the protein CASSLRGTSTDTQYF.